This T cell receptor beta chain came from a study of post-analysis software for immune sequencing data. Looking at the study overall: The disease courses spanned relapsing-remitting, secondary progressive and progressive-relapsing forms of multiple sclerosis.

Study findings and constraints: Controls showed significantly higher normalized Chao1 diversity than did multiple sclerosis patients. Elevated frequency relative to controls characterized several TRBV segments in patients, TRBV5-6, TRBV5-1 and TRBV20-1 among them. Strong co-clustering by F measure linked samples that shared a preparation batch.

Between the trimmed V and J ends, which lost 4 bases and 7 bases, there was a span of 21 bases. This CDR3 contains 16 residues. Germline CDR1 SGHRS, CDR2 YFSETQ. About this clonotype itself: Its cognate antigen is unknown.

TCR beta cDNA libraries included unique molecular identifiers. The yield from about 1 to 10 million T cells was around 500,000 cDNA molecules in total. TCRdb itself ran the PCR reads through MiXCR, one entry per CDR3 protein. Here the sample spans approximately 440,000 distinct CDR3 sequences, roughly 45% being singletons. Sample: blood. The chain combines TRBV5-1 with TRBJ2-1, with D tentatively TRBD1 or TRBD2 (5 bases each). The clonotype was recovered from a girl aged 5-17 years with multiple sclerosis. The CDR3 here is CASSPRGRELGNEQFF. Written as DNA, the CDR3 is TGCGCCAGCAGCCCCCGGGGCAGGGAATTGGGTAATGAGCAGTTCTTC.